The 8 T cell receptor beta chains given below trace back to one sample, sequenced in a study of blood T cell repertoires in COVID-19. Here immunoSEQ multiplex PCR was the method, and the copy in TCRdb shows in-frame clones only, minus some. This sample has 150,000 to 200,000 clones; over 75% occur once, and the top ten carry around 2.3%. The sample comprised peripheral blood. The receptors derive from a man aged 35-49 years with active or convalescent COVID-19.

V and J are TRBV9 and TRBJ1-2; 12 positions match TRBD1. Germline-derived CDR1 and CDR2 are SGDLS and YYNGEE. The junction had 6 bases not matched to a gene; V was cut back by 3 bases and J by 6 bases. The CDR3 contains 15 residues. CDR3 sequence reads: CASSAGTGGSDGYTF. As DNA, the CDR3 is TGTGCCAGCAGCGCCGGGACAGGGGGCTCGGATGGCTACACCTTC.

The CDR3 coding sequence is TGTGCCAGCAGCCGACAGGGAAAGTCTTCGGACTATGGCTACACCTTC. It encodes CASSRQGKSSDYGYTF. The rearrangement uses TRBV6-6 and TRBJ1-2; 7 bases align to TRBD1. The V and J ends lost 6 bases and 3 bases, in that order; junction bases with no gene match: 13. Germline assignment: CDR1 MNHNY and CDR2 SVGAGI (reference sequence). The CDR3 loop spans 16 amino acids.

This chain uses TRBV18 with TRBJ1-6, with D maybe TRBD1 (5 bases). This CDR3 is built from 15 residues. V dropped 3 bases and J dropped 5 bases, with 11 bases sitting between them. The germline V gene encodes CDR1 KGHSH and CDR2 LQKENI. The CDR3 loop is CASSPGRADNSPLHF. In DNA, the CDR3 is TGTGCCAGCTCACCGGGCAGGGCAGATAATTCACCCCTCCACTTT. The whole variable domain, remainder taken from reference TRBV18 and TRBJ1-6, is NAGVMQNPRHLVRRRGQEARLRCSPMKGHSHVYWYRQLPEEGLKFMVYLQKENIIDESGMPKERFSAEFPKEGPSILRIQQVVRGDSAAYFCASSPGRADNSPLHFGNGTRLTVT.

Regarding this clone: Other DNA sequences of this sample code for an identical CDR3. The chain couples TRBV25-1 to TRBJ1-1; weak D call: TRBD1 (5 bases). The ends were cut back, 2 bases at V and 1 base at J, with 11 bases in the middle. This CDR3 region has 15 residues. Germline CDR1 reads MGHDK; CDR2 reads SYGVNS. CDR3 region: CASSEDLGGNTEAFF. The CDR3 DNA follows: TGTGCCAGCAGTGAAGATCTGGGGGGGAACACTGAAGCTTTCTTT.

The CDR3 coding sequence is TGTGCCAGTAGTACCGGGACAGGCTATAATTCACCCCTCCACTTT. This encodes CASSTGTGYNSPLHF. The V and J genes are TRBV19 and TRBJ1-6; 8 bases align to TRBD1. With V trimmed by 4 bases and J by 3 bases, 2 bases remained unmatched. Germline V gene sequence: CDR1 LNHDA, CDR2 SQIVND (reference sequence). The CDR3 is made up of 15 amino acids.

The chain links TRBV18 to TRBJ2-2; 10 bases match TRBD1. Germline CDR1 and CDR2: KGHSH and LQKENI. V was pared by 6 bases and J by 6 bases, with 7 bases of the junction left unmatched. The CDR3 contains 15 residues. This CDR3 is CASSPVGQGAGELFF. The CDR3 bases are TGTGCCAGCTCCCCCGTCGGACAGGGGGCCGGGGAGCTGTTTTTT.

This chain joins TRBV15 and TRBJ1-1; D is undetermined. Trimming left V 3 bases short and J 0 bases short, with 5 bases between. There are 13 residues in the CDR3. Looked up from germline, CDR1 is LNHNV and CDR2 is YYDKDF (reference sequence). For the CDR3, the DNA is TGTGCCACCAGCAGCACGGTGAACACTGAAGCTTTCTTT. Translation gives CATSSTVNTEAFF. Complete variable domain (other parts from reference TRBV15 and TRBJ1-1): DAMVIQNPRYQVTQFGKPVTLSCSQTLNHNVMYWYQQKSSQAPKLLFHYYDKDFNNEADTPDNFQSRRPNTSFCFLDIRSPGLGDTAMYLCATSSTVNTEAFFGQGTRLTVV.

The J gene is TRBJ2-2, the V gene TRBV15; 7 nucleotides line up with TRBD2. The V gene end was trimmed by 5 bases and the J gene end by 5 bases; junction bases not matched to a gene: 11. This CDR3 is 16 amino acids long. CDR1 LNHNV and CDR2 YYDKDF come from the germline V gene (reference sequence). The DNA of the CDR3 is TGTGCCACCAGCCGCGGGGGAGTAGCGCGGACCGGGGAGCTGTTTTTT. Amino acids: CATSRGGVARTGELFF.